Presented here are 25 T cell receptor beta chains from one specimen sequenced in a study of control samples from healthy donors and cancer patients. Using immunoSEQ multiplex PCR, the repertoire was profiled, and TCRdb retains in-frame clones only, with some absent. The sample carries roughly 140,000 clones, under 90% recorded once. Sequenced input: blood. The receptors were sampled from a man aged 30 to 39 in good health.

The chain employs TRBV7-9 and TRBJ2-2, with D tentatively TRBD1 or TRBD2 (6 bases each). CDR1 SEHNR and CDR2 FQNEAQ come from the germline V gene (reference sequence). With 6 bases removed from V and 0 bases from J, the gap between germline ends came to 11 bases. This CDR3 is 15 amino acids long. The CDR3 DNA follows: TGTGCCAGCAGGCGCGGGACACCGAACACCGGGGAGCTGTTTTTT. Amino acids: CASRRGTPNTGELFF.

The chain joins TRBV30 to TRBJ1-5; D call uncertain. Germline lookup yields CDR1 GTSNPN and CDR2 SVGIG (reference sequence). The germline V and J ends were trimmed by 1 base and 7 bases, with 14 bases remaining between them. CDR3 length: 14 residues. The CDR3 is CAWSGGVVRQPQHF. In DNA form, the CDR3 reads TGTGCCTGGAGTGGGGGAGTAGTTAGGCAGCCCCAGCATTTT.

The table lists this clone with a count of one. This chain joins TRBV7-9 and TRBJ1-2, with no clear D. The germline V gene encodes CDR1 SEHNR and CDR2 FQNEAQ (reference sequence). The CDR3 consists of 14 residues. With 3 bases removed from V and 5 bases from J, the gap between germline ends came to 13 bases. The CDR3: CASSFAPDRYGYTF. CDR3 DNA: TGTGCCAGCAGCTTCGCCCCTGATCGTTATGGCTACACCTTC.

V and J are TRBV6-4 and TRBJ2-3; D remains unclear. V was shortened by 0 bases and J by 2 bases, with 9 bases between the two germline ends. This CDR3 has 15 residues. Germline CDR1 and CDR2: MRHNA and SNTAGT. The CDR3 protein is CASSDSGFYTDTQYF. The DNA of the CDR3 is TGTGCCAGCAGTGACTCCGGCTTCTACACAGATACGCAGTATTTT.

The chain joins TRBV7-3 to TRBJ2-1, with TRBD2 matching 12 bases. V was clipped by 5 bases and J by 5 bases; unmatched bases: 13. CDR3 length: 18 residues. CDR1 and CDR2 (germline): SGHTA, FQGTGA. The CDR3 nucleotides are TGTGCCAGCAGCCCGAACGGGATACTAGCGGGAGGCCACAATGAGCAGTTCTTC. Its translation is CASSPNGILAGGHNEQFF.

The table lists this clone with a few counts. CDR3 protein: CASSEEGGGSYNEQFF. The DNA for the CDR3 is TGTGCCAGCAGTGAGGAGGGCGGGGGTTCCTACAATGAGCAGTTCTTC. J is TRBJ2-1 and V is TRBV6-4, with 7 bases identical to TRBD2. Per the germline V gene, CDR1 is MRHNA and CDR2 is SNTAGT. The V and J ends lost 3 bases and 1 base, in that order; junction bases with no gene match: 6. The CDR3 runs to 16 residues.

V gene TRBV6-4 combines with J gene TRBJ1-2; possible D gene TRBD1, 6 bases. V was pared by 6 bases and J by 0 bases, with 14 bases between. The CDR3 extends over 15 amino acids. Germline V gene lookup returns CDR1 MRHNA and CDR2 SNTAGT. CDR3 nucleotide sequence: TGTGCCAGCAGCCGTACGGCAGGGGCTAACTATGGCTACACCTTC. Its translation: CASSRTAGANYGYTF.

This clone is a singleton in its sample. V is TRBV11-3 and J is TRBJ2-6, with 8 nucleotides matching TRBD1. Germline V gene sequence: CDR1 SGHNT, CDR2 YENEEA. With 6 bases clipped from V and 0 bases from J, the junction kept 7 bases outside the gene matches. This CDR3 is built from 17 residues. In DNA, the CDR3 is TGTGCCAGCAGACCCGGACAGGGATCCTCTGGGGCCAACGTCCTGACTTTC. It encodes CASRPGQGSSGANVLTF.

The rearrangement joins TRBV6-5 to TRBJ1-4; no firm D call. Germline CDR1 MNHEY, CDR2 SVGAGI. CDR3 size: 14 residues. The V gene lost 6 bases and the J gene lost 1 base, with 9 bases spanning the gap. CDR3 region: CASSRGGTNEKLFF. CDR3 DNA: TGTGCCAGCAGCCGGGGAGGAACTAATGAAAAACTGTTTTTT.

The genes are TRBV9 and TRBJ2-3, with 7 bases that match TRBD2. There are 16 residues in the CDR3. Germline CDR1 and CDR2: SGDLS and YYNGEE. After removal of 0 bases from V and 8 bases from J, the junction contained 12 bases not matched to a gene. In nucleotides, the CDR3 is TGTGCCAGCAGCGTAGACTTAGCGGGCGGGACGGGTACGCAGTATTTT. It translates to CASSVDLAGGTGTQYF.

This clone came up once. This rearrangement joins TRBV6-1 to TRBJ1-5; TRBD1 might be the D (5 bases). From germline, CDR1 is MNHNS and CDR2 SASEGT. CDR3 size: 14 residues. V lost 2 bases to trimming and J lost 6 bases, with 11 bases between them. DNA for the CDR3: TGTGCCAGCAGTGAATGGGGACGGGGTCAGCCCCAGCATTTT. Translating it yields CASSEWGRGQPQHF.

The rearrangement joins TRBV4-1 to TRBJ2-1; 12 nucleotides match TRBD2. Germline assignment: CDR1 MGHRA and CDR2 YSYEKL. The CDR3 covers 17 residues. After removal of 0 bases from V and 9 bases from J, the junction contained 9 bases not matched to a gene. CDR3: CASSQELAGGIGGEQFF. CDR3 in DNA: TGCGCCAGCAGCCAAGAACTAGCGGGAGGTATAGGGGGTGAGCAGTTCTTC.

CDR3 amino acids: CASSVEKGLGNTIYF. Written as DNA, the CDR3 is TGTGCCAGCAGCGTAGAAAAGGGGTTAGGGAACACCATATATTTT. The chain employs TRBV9 and TRBJ1-3; possibly TRBD1 for D (5 bases). V was cut by 0 bases and J by 7 bases, with 14 bases left in between. Germline CDR1 and CDR2: SGDLS and YYNGEE. The CDR3 loop spans 15 amino acids.

The CDR3 nucleotides are TGTGCCAGCAGAGAGACAGGGCTCACTGAAGCTTTCTTT. Encoded protein: CASRETGLTEAFF. This chain connects TRBV12-3 or TRBV12-4 to TRBJ1-1, with 7 nucleotides matching TRBD1. Trimming at V came to 6 bases and at J to 4 bases, leaving 5 bases not matched to a gene. CDR3 length: 13 residues.

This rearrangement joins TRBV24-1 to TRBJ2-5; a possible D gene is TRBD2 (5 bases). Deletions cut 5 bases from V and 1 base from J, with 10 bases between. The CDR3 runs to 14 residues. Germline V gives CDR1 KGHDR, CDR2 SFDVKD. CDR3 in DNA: TGTGCCACCAGTGGTCCGGGGAGCCAAGAGACCCAGTACTTC. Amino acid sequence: CATSGPGSQETQYF.

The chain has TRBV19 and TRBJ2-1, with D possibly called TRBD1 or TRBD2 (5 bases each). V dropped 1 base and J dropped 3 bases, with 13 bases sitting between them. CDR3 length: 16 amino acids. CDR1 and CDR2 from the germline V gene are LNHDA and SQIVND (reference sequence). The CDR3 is CASSIGGLWDYNEQFF. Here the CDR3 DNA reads TGTGCCAGTAGTATAGGGGGGTTGTGGGACTACAATGAGCAGTTCTTC.

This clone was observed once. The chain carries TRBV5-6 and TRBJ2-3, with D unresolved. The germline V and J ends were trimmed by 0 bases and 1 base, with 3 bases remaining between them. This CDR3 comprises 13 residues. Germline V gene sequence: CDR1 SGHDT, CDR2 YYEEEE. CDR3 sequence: CASSLDRTDTQYF. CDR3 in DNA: TGTGCCAGCAGCTTGGACCGCACAGATACGCAGTATTTT. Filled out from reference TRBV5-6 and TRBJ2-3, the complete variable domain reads DAGVTQSPTHLIKTRGQQVTLRCSPKSGHDTVSWYQQALGQGPQFIFQYYEEEERQRGNFPDRFSGHQFPNYSSELNVNALLLGDSALYLCASSLDRTDTQYFGPGTRLTVL.

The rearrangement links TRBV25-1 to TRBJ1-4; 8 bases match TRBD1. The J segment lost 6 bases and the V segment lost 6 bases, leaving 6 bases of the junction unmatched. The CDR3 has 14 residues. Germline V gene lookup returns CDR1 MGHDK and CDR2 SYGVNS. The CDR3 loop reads CASRRTGTDEKLFF. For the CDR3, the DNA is TGTGCCAGCAGAAGGACAGGGACAGATGAAAAACTGTTTTTT.

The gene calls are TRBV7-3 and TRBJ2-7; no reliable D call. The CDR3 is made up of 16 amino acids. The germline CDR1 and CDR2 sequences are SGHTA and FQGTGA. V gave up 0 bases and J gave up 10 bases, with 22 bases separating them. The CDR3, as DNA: TGTGCCAGCAGCTTAACGGGTCTAACTGAGCCAGCCCTACAGTACTTC. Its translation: CASSLTGLTEPALQYF.

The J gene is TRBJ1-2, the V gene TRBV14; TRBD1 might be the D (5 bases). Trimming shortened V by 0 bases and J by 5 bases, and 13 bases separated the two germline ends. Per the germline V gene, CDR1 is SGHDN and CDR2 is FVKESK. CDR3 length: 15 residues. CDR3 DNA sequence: TGTGCCAGCAGCCAAGAACCGGGGGTGTCTTATGGCTACACCTTC. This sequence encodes CASSQEPGVSYGYTF.

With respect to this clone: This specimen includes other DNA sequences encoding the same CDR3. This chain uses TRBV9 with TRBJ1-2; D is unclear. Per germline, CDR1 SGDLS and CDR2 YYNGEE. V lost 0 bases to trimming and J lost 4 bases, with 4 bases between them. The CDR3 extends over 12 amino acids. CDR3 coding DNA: TGTGCCAGCAGCGTAGGGAGCTATGGCTACACCTTC. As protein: CASSVGSYGYTF.

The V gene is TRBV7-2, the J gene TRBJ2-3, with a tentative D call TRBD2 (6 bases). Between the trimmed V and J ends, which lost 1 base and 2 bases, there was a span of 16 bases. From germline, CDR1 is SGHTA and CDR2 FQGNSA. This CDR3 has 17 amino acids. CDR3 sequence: CASSLGRAGPNTDTQYF. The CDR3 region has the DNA TGTGCCAGCAGCTTAGGTAGGGCGGGGCCCAACACAGATACGCAGTATTTT.

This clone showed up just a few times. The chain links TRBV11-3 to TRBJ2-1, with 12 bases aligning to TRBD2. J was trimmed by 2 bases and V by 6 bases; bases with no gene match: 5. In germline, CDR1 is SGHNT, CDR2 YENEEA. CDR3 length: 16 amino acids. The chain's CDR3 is CASRPRTSGTYNEQFF. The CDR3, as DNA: TGTGCCAGCAGACCTAGGACTAGCGGGACCTACAATGAGCAGTTCTTC.

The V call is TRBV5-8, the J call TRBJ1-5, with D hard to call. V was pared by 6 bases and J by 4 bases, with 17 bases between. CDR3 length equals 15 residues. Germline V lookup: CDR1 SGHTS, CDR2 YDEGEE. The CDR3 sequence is CASTPGKGWNQPQHF. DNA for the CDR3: TGTGCCAGCACCCCCGGTAAGGGTTGGAATCAGCCCCAGCATTTT.

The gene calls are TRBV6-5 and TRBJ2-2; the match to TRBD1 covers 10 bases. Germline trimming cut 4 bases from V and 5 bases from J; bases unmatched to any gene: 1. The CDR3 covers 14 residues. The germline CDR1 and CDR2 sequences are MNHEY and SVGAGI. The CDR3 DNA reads TGTGCCAGCAGTTCGGACAGGGGGACCGGGGAGCTGTTTTTT. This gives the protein CASSSDRGTGELFF.